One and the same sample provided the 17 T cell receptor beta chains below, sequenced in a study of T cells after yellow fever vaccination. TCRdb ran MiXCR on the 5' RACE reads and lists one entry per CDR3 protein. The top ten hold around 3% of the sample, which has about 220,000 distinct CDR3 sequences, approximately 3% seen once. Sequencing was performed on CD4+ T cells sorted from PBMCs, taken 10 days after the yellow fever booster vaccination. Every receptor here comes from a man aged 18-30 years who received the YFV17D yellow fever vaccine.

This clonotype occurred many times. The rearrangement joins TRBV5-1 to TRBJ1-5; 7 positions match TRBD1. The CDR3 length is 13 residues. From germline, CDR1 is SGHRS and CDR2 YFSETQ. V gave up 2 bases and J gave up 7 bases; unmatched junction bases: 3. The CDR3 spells CASSFTGDQPQHF. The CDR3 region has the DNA TGCGCCAGCAGCTTTACAGGGGACCAGCCCCAGCATTTT.

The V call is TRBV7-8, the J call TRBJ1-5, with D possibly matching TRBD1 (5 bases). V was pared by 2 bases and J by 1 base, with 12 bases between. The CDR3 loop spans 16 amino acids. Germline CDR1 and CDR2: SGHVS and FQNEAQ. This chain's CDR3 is CASSLTGTLSNQPQHF. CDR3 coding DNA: TGTGCCAGCAGCTTAACGGGGACCTTAAGCAATCAGCCCCAGCATTTT.

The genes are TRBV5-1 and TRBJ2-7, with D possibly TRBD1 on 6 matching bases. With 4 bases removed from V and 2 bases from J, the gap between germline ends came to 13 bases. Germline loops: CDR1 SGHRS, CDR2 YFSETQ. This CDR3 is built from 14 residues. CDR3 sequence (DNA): TGCGCCAGCAGCCCCTCGACAGGACCCTACGAGCAGTACTTC. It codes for CASSPSTGPYEQYF.

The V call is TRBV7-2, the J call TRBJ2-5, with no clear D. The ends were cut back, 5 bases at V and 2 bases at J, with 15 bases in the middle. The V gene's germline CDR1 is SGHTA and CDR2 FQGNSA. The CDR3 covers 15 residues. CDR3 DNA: TGTGCCAGCAGCCCCTGGCGCGCACAGCAAGAGACCCAGTACTTC. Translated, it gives CASSPWRAQQETQYF.

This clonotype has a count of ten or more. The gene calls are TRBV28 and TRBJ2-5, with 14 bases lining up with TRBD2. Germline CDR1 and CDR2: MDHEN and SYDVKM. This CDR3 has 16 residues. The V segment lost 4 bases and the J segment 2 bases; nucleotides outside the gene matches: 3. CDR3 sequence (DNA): TGTGCCAGCAGTTACGGACTAGCGGGGGGTCAAGAGACCCAGTACTTC. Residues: CASSYGLAGGQETQYF. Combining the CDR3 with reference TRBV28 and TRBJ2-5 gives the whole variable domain DVKVTQSSRYLVKRTGEKVFLECVQDMDHENMFWYRQDPGLGLRLIYFSYDVKMKEKGDIPEGYSVSREKKERFSLILESASTNQTSMYLCASSYGLAGGQETQYFGPGTRLLVL.

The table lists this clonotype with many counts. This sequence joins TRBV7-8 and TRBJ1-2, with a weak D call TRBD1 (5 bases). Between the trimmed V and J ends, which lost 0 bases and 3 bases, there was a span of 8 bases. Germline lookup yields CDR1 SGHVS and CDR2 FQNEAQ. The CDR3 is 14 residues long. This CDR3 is CASSLARADYGYTF. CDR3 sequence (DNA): TGTGCCAGCAGCTTAGCCAGGGCGGACTATGGCTACACCTTC.

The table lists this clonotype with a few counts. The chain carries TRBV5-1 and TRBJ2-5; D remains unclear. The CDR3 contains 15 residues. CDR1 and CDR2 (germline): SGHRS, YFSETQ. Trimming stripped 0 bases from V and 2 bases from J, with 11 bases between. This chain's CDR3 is CASSLADGGQETQYF. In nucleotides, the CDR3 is TGCGCCAGCAGCTTGGCTGATGGCGGTCAAGAGACCCAGTACTTC. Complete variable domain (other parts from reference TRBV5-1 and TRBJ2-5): KAGVTQTPRYLIKTRGQQVTLSCSPISGHRSVSWYQQTPGQGLQFLFEYFSETQRNKGNFPGRFSGRQFSNSRSEMNVSTLELGDSALYLCASSLADGGQETQYFGPGTRLLVL.

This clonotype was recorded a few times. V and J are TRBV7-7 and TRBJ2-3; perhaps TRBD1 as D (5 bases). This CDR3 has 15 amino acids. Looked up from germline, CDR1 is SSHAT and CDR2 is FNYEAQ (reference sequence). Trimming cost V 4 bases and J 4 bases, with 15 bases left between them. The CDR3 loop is CASSSHPAGPDTQYF. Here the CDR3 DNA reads TGTGCCAGCAGCTCACACCCGGCAGGGCCAGATACGCAGTATTTT.

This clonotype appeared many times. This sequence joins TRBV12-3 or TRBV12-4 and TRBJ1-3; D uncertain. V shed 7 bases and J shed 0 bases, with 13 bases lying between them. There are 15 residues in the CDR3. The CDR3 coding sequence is TGTGCCAGCATTCCCCGACTGGGCTCTGGAAACACCATATATTTT. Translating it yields CASIPRLGSGNTIYF.

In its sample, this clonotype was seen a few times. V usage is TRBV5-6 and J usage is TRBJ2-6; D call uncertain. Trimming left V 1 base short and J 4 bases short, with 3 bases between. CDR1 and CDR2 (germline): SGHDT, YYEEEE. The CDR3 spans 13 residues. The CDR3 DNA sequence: TGTGCCAGCAGCTTGACGGGGGCCAACGTCCTGACTTTC. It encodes CASSLTGANVLTF.

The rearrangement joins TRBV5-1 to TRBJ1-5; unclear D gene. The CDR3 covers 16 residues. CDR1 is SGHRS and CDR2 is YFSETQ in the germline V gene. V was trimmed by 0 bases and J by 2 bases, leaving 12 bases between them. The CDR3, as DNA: TGCGCCAGCAGCTTGGGGCCGCCCCGGGGCAATCAGCCCCAGCATTTT. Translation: CASSLGPPRGNQPQHF.

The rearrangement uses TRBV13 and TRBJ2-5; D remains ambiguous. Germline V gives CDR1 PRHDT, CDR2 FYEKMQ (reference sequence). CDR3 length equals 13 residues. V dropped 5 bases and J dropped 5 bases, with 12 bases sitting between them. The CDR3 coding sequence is TGTGCCAGCAGCACAAGACCCGGGGAGACCCAGTACTTC. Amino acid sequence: CASSTRPGETQYF.

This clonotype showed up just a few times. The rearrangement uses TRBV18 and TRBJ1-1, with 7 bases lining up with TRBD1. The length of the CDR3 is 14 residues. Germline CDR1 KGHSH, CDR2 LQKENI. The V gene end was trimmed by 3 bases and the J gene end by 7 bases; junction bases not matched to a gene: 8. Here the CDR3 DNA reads TGTGCCAGCTCACCCCGGGGGACAGAGATTGAAGCTTTCTTT. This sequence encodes CASSPRGTEIEAFF.

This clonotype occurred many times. In DNA form, the CDR3 reads TGTGCCAGGGGACAGGGGGTACACAATGAGCAGTTCTTC. Translated, it gives CARGQGVHNEQFF. J is TRBJ2-1 and V is TRBV21-1; the table's TRBD1 call for D was not verified on the DNA. TRBV21-1 represents a pseudogene. The CDR3 is made up of 13 amino acids.

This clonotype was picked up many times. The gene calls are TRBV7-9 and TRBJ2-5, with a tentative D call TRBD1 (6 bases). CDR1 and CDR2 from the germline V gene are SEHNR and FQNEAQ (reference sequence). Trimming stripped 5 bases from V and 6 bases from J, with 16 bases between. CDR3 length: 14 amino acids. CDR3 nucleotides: TGTGCCAGCAGCCCCCAACAGGGATGGCAGACCCAGTACTTC. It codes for CASSPQQGWQTQYF.

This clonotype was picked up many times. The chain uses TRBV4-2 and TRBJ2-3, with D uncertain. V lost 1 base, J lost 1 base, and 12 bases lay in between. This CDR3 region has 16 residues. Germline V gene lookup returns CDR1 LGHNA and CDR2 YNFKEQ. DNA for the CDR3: TGTGCCAGCAGCCAAGTCCGACTTAGAGGCACAGATACGCAGTATTTT. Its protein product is CASSQVRLRGTDTQYF.

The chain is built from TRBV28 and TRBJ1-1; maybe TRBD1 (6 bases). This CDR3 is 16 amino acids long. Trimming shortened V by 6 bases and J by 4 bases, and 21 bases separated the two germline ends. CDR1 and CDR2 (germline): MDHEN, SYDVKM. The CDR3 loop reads CASRSSLGAGGTEAFF. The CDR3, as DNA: TGTGCCAGCAGATCCAGTCTGGGGGCTGGGGGCACTGAAGCTTTCTTT.